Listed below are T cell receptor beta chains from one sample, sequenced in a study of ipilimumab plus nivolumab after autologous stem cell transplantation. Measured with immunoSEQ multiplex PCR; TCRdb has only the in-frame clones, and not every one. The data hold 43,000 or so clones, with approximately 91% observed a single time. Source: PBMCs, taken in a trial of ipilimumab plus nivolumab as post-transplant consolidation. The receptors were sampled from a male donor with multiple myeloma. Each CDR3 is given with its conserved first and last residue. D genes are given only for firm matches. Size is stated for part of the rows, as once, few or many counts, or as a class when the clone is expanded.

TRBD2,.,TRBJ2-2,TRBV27,CASSWTSGSTGELFF,TGTGCCAGCAGTTGGACTAGCGGGAGCACCGGGGAGCTGTTTTTT
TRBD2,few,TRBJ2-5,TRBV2,CASSGGLGETQYF,TGTGCCAGCTCGGGGGGGCTAGGGGAGACCCAGTACTTC
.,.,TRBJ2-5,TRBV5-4,CASSSEAETQYF,TGTGCCAGCAGCTCGGAGGCAGAGACCCAGTACTTC
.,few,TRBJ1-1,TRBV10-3,CAIRGKTEAFF,TGTGCCATCAGGGGCAAGACAGAAGCTTTCTTT
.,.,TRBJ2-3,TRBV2,CASSGVSTLSSWGTDTQYF,TGTGCCAGCAGTGGTGTGAGCACACTTTCTAGCTGGGGCACAGATACGCAGTATTTT
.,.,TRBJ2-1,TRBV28,CASSLPSSYNEQFF,TGTGCCAGCAGTTTACCTAGCAGCTACAATGAGCAGTTCTTC
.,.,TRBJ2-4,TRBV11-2,CASSLGDWQNIQYF,TGTGCCAGCAGCTTAGGGGACTGGCAAAACATTCAGTACTTC
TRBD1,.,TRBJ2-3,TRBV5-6,CASSSGQGGTDTQYF,TGTGCCAGCAGCTCGGGACAGGGTGGCACAGATACGCAGTATTTT
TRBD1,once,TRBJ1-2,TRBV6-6,CASTNLDRAYGYTF,TGTGCCAGCACTAACCTAGACAGGGCCTATGGCTACACCTTC
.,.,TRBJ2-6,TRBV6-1,CASSEPIQGSGANVLTF,TGTGCCAGCAGTGAACCCATACAGGGTTCTGGGGCCAACGTCCTGACTTTC
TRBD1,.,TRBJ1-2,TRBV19,CASSPTTGVANYGYTF,TGTGCCAGTAGCCCAACGACAGGGGTAGCTAACTATGGCTACACCTTC
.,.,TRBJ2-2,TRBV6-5,CASSTGQGTAGELFF,TGTGCCAGCAGTACGGGGCAGGGGACGGCCGGGGAGCTGTTTTTT
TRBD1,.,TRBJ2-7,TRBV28,CASRPGQPGSYEQYF,TGTGCCAGCAGACCGGGACAGCCAGGCTCCTACGAGCAGTACTTC
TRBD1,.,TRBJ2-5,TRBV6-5,CASSTRQGQETQYF,TGTGCCAGCAGTACACGACAGGGCCAAGAGACCCAGTACTTC
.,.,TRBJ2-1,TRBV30,CAWSVLGDEQFF,TGTGCCTGGAGTGTATTAGGGGATGAGCAGTTCTTC
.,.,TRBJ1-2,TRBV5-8,CASSLEQGYGYTF,TGTGCCAGCAGCTTGGAACAGGGATATGGCTACACCTTC
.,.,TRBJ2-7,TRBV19,CASSTLFTRGTYEQYF,TGTGCCAGTAGTACACTATTTACCCGAGGGACCTACGAGCAGTACTTC
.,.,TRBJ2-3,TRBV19,CASSMGAWDTQYF,TGTGCCAGTAGTATGGGGGCGTGGGATACGCAGTATTTT
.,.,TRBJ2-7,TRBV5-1,CASSLDPGPYEQYF,TGCGCCAGCAGCTTGGATCCAGGTCCCTACGAGCAGTACTTC
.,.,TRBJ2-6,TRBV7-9,CASNPQGLRSGANVLTF,TGTGCCAGCAACCCACAGGGTTTACGCTCTGGGGCCAACGTCCTGACTTTC
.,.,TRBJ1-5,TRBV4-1,CASSQGRGGRYSNQPQHF,TGCGCCAGCAGCCAAGGTCGGGGGGGGAGGTATAGCAATCAGCCCCAGCATTTT
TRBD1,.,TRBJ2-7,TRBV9,CASSVGQGPYEQYF,TGTGCCAGCAGCGTAGGACAGGGGCCCTACGAGCAGTACTTC
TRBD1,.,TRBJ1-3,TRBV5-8,CASSGTTGIGNTIYF,TGTGCCAGCAGCGGGACGACAGGGATCGGAAACACCATATATTTT
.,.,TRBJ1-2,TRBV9,CASSVRASVGDYGYTF,TGTGCCAGCAGCGTACGGGCCAGTGTAGGGGACTATGGCTACACCTTC
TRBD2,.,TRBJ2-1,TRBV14,CASSQGPGGNYNEQFF,TGTGCCAGCAGCCAAGGCCCGGGAGGGAACTACAATGAGCAGTTCTTC
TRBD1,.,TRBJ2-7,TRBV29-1,CSVRQGPLGEQYF,TGCAGCGTTAGACAGGGGCCCCTCGGCGAGCAGTACTTC